This T cell receptor (beta chain) was sequenced during a study of blood T cell repertoires in COVID-19. Whole-study context: Samples came from the United States, Italy and Spain, spanning acute and convalescent COVID-19. PBMCs, B-cell-depleted T cells, or T cells provided the cDNA or gDNA that made up the material.

Methods used by the authors: From reference gene primer amplification, estimates of nucleated cell counts were derived. The protocol was immunoSEQ multiplex PCR, while the TCRdb copy is restricted to in-frame clones and leaves out a portion. That table supplies the V and J calls and clone size; D and trimming were determined from the DNA. This table holds around 100,000 clones, 70% to 90% found once. CDR3 length: 13 amino acids. The V gene lost 0 bases and the J gene lost 6 bases, with 9 bases spanning the gap. Germline V lookup: CDR1 GTSNPN, CDR2 SVGIG (reference sequence). Specimen: peripheral blood. This chain joins TRBV30 and TRBJ1-5, with D possibly being TRBD1 (5 bases). This TCR was recovered from a woman aged 60-70 years with acute or convalescent COVID-19. The CDR3 region is CAWSVRGIQPQHF. The CDR3 DNA reads as TGTGCCTGGAGTGTACGGGGGATTCAGCCCCAGCATTTT.